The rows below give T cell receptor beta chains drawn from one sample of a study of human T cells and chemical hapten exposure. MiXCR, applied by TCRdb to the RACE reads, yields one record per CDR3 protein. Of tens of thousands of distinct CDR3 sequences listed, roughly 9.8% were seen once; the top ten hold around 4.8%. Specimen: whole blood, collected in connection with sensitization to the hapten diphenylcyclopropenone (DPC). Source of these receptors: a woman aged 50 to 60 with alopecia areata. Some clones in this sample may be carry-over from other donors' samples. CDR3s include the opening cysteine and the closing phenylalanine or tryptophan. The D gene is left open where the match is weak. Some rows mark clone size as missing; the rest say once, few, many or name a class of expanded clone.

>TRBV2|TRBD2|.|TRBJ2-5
TGTGCCAGCAGTCCCCTAGCGGGGGAAGAGACCCAGTACTTC
CASSPLAGEETQYF
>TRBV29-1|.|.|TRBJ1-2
TGCAGCGTTGAGCCTCCTAACTATGGCTACACCTTC
CSVEPPNYGYTF
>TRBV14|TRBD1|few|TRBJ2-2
TGTGCCAGCAGCCATAGGACAGGGGGCGTAGGGAACACCGGGGAGCTGTTTTTT
CASSHRTGGVGNTGELFF
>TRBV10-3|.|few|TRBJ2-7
TGTGCCATCAGTGTAGGGCAGGCCAGCTCCTACGAGCAGTACTTC
CAISVGQASSYEQYF
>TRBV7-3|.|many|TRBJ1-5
TGTGCCAGCAGCAAGGGGGTGCAGGGGTGGAACAATCAGCCCCAGCATTTT
CASSKGVQGWNNQPQHF
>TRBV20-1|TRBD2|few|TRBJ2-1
TGCAGTGCTAGCCTAGCGGGGGGGCCCTACAATGAGCAGTTCTTC
CSASLAGGPYNEQFF
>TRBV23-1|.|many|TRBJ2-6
TGCGCCAGCAGTCAATATAAGTGGAGCAGGGGCCTCAGTCGGGCCAACGTCCTGACTTTC
CASSQYKWSRGLSRANVLTF
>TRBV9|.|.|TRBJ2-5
TGTGCCAGCAGCGTAACCGGACCCGCGGAGACCCAGTACTTC
CASSVTGPAETQYF
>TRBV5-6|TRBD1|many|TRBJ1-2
TGTGCCAGCAGCCGCCTCCACAGGGGCAAGTACTATGGCTACACCTTC
CASSRLHRGKYYGYTF
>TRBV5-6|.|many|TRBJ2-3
TGTGCCAGCAGCTTGAATGGCGGGACTCACACAGATACGCAGTATTTT
CASSLNGGTHTDTQYF
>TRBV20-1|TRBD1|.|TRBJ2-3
TGCAGTGCTAGGACAGCCAGACAGGGGAGGCGAGATACGCAGTATTTT
CSARTARQGRRDTQYF